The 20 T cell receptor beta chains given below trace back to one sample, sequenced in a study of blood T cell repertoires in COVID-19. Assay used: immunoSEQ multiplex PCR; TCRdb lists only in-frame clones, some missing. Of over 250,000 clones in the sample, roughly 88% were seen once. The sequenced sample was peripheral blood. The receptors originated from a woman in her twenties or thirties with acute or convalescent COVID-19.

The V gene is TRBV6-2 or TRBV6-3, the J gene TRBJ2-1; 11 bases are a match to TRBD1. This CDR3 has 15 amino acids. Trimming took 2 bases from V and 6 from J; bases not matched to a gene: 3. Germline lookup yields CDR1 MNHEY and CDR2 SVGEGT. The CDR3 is CASSYGQGAGNEQFF. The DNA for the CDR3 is TGTGCCAGCAGTTACGGACAGGGGGCTGGCAATGAGCAGTTCTTC.

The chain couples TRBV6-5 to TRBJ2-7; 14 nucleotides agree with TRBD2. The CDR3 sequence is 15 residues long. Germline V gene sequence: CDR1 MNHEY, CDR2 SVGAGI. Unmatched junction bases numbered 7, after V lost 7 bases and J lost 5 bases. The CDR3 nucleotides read TGTGCCAGCAATACCGGGACTAGCGGGAGTGACGAGCAGTACTTC. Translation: CASNTGTSGSDEQYF.

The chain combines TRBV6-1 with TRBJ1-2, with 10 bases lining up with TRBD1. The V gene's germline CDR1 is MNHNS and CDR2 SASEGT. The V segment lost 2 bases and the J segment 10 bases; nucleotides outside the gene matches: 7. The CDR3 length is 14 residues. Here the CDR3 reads CASSELGTGANYTF. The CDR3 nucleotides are TGTGCCAGCAGTGAATTGGGGACAGGGGCAAACTACACCTTC.

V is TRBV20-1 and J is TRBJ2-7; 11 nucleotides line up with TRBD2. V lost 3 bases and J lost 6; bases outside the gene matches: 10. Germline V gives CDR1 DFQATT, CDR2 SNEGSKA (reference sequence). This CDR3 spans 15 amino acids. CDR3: CSASPTSGSFREQYF. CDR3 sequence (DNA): TGCAGTGCTAGTCCCACTAGCGGGAGTTTTCGCGAGCAGTACTTC.

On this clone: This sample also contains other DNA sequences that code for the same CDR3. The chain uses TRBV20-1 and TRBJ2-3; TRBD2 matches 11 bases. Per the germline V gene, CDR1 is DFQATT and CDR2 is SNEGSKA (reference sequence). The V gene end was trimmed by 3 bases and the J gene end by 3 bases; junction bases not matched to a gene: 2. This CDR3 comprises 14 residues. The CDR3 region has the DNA TGCAGTGCTAGTCTAGCGGGAGGAACAGATACGCAGTATTTT. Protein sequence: CSASLAGGTDTQYF.

CDR3 loop: CASSRGLAGDTQYF. The CDR3 region has the DNA TGTGCCAGCAGCCGGGGACTAGCGGGAGATACGCAGTATTTT. The rearrangement uses TRBV3-1 (or the pseudogene TRBV3-2) and TRBJ2-3, with TRBD2 identical over 12 bases. Germline trimming cut 4 bases from V and 5 bases from J; bases unmatched to any gene: 1. In germline, CDR1 is LGHDT, CDR2 YNNKEL (reference sequence). The CDR3 length is 14 residues.

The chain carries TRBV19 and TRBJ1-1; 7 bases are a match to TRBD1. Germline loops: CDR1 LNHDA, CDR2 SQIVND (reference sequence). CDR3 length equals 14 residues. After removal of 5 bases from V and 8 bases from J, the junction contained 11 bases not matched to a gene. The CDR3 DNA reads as TGTGCCAGTAGTGGACAGGACGCCCCATCCGAAGCTTTCTTT. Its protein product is CASSGQDAPSEAFF.

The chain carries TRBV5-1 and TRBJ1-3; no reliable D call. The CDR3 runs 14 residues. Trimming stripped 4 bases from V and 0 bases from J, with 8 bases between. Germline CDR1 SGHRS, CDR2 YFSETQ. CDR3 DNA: TGCGCCAGCAGCCCCCTTAGCTCTGGAAACACCATATATTTT. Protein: CASSPLSSGNTIYF.

CDR3 DNA sequence: TGTGCCAGCAGCCCCATCAACCATCGGGATTCCTGGGGGGGACTGTTTTTT. Residues: CASSPINHRDSWGGLFF. This chain joins TRBV7-6 and TRBJ1-4, with a tentative D call TRBD1 (5 bases). The CDR3 contains 17 residues. The germline V and J ends were trimmed by 5 bases and 13 bases, with 29 bases remaining between them. CDR1 is SGHVS and CDR2 is FNYEAQ in the germline V gene. Together with reference TRBV7-6 and TRBJ1-4, the CDR3 gives the full variable domain: GAGVSQSPRYKVTKRGQDVALRCDPISGHVSLYWYRQALGQGPEFLTYFNYEAQQDKSGLPNDRFSAERPEGSISTLTIQRTEQRDSAMYRCASSPINHRDSWGGLFFGSGTQLSVL.

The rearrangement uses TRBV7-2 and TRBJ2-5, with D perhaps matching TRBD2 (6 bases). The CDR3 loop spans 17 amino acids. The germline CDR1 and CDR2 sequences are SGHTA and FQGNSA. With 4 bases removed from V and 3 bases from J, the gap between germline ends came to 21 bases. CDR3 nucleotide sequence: TGTGCCAGCAGCTACGGTCCAGGGAGGTTGAAGAAAGAGACCCAGTACTTC. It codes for CASSYGPGRLKKETQYF.

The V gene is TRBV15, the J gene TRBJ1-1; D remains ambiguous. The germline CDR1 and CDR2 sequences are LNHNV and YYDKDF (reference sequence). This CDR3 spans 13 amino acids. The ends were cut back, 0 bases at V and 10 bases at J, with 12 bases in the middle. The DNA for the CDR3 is TGTGCCACCAGCAGAGATGACGTTGGCGGAGCTTTCTTT. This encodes CATSRDDVGGAFF.

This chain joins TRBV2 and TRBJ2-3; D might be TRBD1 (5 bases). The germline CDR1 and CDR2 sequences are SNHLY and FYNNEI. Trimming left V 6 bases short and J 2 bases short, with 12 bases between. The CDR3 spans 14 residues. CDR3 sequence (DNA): TGTGCCAGCAGAATTGGACAATACACAGATACGCAGTATTTT. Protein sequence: CASRIGQYTDTQYF.

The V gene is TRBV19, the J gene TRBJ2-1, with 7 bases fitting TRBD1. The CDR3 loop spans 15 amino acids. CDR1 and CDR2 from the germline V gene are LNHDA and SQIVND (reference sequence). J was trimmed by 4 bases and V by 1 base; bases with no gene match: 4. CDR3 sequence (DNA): TGTGCCAGTAGTATAGTACAGGGGCGATACAATGAGCAGTTCTTC. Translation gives CASSIVQGRYNEQFF.

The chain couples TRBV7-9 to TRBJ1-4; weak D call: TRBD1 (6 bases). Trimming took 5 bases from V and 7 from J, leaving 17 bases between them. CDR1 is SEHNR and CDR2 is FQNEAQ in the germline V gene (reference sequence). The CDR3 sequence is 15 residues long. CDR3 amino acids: CASSQTQGRSEKLFF. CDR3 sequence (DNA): TGTGCCAGCAGCCAGACCCAGGGGAGATCTGAAAAACTGTTTTTT.

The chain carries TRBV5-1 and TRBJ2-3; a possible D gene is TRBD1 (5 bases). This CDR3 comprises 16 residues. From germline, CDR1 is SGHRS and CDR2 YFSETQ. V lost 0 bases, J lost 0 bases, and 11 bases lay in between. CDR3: CASSLVSRGSTDTQYF. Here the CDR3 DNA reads TGCGCCAGCAGCTTGGTGTCTAGGGGTAGCACAGATACGCAGTATTTT.

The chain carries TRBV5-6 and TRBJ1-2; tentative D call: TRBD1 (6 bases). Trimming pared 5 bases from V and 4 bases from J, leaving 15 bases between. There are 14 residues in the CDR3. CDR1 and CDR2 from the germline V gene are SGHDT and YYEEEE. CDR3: CASRPRGEGYGYTF. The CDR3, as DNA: TGTGCCAGCAGGCCCAGGGGCGAGGGCTATGGCTACACCTTC. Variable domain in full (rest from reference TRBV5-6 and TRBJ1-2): DAGVTQSPTHLIKTRGQQVTLRCSPKSGHDTVSWYQQALGQGPQFIFQYYEEEERQRGNFPDRFSGHQFPNYSSELNVNALLLGDSALYLCASRPRGEGYGYTFGSGTRLTVV.

This CDR3 reads CASSLDFGTDTQYF. The DNA of the CDR3 is TGTGCCAGCAGCTTAGACTTTGGCACAGATACGCAGTATTTT. The chain employs TRBV11-2 and TRBJ2-3; D gene uncertain. V was cut by 0 bases and J by 1 base, with 5 bases left in between. CDR1 and CDR2 from the germline V gene are SGHAT and FQNNGV. This CDR3 contains 14 residues.

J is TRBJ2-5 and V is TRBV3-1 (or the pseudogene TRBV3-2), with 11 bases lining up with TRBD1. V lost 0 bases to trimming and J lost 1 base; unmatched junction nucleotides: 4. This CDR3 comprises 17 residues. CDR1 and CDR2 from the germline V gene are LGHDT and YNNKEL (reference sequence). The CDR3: CASSQDLGTGGQETQYF. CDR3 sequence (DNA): TGTGCCAGCAGCCAAGATCTAGGGACAGGGGGCCAAGAGACCCAGTACTTC.

CDR3 loop: CASSIFFSLAGGPDTQYF. The CDR3 DNA reads as TGTGCCAGTAGTATTTTTTTTTCGTTGGCGGGAGGCCCAGATACGCAGTATTTT. The chain carries TRBV19 and TRBJ2-3, with TRBD2 matching 8 bases. The ends lost 3 bases at V and 4 bases at J; junction bases unmatched: 15. Per the germline V gene, CDR1 is LNHDA and CDR2 is SQIVND (reference sequence). The CDR3 runs to 18 residues.

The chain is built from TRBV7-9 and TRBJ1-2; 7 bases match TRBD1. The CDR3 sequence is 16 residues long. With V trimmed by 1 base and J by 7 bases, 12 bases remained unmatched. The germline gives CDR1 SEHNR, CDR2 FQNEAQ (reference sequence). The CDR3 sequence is CASSLGLTGMVGGYTF. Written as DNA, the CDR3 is TGTGCCAGCAGCTTAGGCCTGACAGGGATGGTAGGTGGCTACACCTTC. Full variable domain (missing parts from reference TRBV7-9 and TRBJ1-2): DTGVSQNPRHKITKRGQNVTFRCDPISEHNRLYWYRQTLGQGPEFLTYFQNEAQLEKSRLLSDRFSAERPKGSFSTLEIQRTEQGDSAMYLCASSLGLTGMVGGYTFGSGTRLTVV.